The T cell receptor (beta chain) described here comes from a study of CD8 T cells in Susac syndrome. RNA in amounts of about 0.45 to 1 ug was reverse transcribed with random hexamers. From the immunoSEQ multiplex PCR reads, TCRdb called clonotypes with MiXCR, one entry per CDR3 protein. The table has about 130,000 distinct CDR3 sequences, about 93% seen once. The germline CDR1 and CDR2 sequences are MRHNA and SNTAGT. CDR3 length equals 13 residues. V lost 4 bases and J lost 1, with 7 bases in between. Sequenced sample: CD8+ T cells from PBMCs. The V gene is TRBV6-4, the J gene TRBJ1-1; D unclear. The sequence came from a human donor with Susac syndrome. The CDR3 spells CASSVWQNTEAFF. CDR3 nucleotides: TGTGCCAGCAGTGTATGGCAGAACACTGAAGCTTTCTTT.